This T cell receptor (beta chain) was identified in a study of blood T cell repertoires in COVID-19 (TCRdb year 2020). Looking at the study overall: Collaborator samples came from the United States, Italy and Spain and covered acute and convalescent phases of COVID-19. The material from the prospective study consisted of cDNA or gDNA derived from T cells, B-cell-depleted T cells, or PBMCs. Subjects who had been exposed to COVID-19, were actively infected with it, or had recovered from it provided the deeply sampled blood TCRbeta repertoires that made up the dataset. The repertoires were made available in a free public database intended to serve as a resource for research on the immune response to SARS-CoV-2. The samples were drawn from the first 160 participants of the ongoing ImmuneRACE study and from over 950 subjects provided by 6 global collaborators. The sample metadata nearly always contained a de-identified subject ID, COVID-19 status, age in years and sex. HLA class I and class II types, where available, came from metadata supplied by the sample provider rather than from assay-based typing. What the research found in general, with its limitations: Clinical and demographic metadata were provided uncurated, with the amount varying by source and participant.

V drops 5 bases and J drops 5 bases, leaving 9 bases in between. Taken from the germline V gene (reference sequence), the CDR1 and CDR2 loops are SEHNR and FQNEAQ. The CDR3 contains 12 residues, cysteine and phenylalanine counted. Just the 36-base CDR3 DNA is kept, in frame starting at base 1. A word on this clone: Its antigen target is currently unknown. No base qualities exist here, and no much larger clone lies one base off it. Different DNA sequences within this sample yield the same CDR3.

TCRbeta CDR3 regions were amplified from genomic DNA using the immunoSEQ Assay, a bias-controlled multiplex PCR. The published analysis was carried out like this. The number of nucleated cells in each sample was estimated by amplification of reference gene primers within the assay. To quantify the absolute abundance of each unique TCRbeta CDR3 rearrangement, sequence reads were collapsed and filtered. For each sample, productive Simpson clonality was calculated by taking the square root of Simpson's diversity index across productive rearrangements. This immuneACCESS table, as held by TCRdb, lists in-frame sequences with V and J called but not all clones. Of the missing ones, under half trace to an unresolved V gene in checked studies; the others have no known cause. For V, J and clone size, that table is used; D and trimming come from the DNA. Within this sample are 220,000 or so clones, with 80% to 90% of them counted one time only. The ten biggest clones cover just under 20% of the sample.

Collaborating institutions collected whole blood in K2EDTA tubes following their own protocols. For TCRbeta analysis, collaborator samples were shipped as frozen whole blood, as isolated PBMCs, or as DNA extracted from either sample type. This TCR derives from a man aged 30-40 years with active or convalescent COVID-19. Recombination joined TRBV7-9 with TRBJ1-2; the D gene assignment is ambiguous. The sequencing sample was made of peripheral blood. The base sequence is TGTGCCAGCAGCCAGGAGGTGTATGGCTACACCTTC. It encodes CASSQEVYGYTF.